These 29 T cell receptor beta chains were sequenced from one sample in a study of T-cell reconstitution after alpha-beta-depleted transplantation in children. Unique molecular identifiers were incorporated during preparation of the TCRbeta library. TCRdb independently ran MiXCR on the PCR reads; one entry per CDR3 protein. Here the sample spans approximately 300,000 distinct CDR3 sequences, over 9.5% being singletons. The specimen comprised PBMCs, sampled before TCRalphabeta/CD19-depleted stem cell transplant. These receptors were collected from a boy in the first two years of life with acute myeloid leukemia, due to receive a stem cell transplant.

At least ten counts were recorded for this clonotype. The DNA for the CDR3 is TGTGCCAGCAGTTTGACTAGCGGGGGTGGTGGGGCCAACGTCCTGACTTTC. This sequence encodes CASSLTSGGGGANVLTF. This chain connects TRBV12-3 or TRBV12-4 to TRBJ2-6; TRBD2 matches 12 bases. The CDR3 is 17 residues long. Trimming removed 3 bases from V and 3 bases from J; junction bases left unmatched: 3.

This clonotype appeared many times. This chain connects TRBV12-3 or TRBV12-4 to TRBJ2-3; no clear D gene. The ends were cut back, 3 bases at V and 3 bases at J, with 7 bases in the middle. The CDR3 is made up of 13 amino acids. The DNA for the CDR3 is TGTGCCAGCAGTTTGTTCGAGACAGATACGCAGTATTTT. It encodes CASSLFETDTQYF.

At least ten counts were recorded for this clonotype. V is TRBV5-6 and J is TRBJ1-1; D uncertain. The V end was cut by 5 bases, the J end by 2 bases, with 7 bases between. CDR1 is SGHDT, CDR2 YYEEEE, per germline. This CDR3 is built from 12 residues. CDR3 in DNA: TGTGCCAGCAGAAGGGAAAACACTGAAGCTTTCTTT. Its translation is CASRRENTEAFF.

The V and J genes are TRBV14 and TRBJ2-2; TRBD1 agrees at 9 bases. The V segment lost 3 bases and the J segment 0 bases; nucleotides outside the gene matches: 2. This CDR3 region has 16 residues. The germline gives CDR1 SGHDN, CDR2 FVKESK. The CDR3 DNA sequence: TGTGCCAGCAGCCACTGGGACAGGGCGAACACCGGGGAGCTGTTTTTT. This translates into CASSHWDRANTGELFF.

This clonotype was counted ten times or more. This chain links TRBV15 with TRBJ2-6, with 7 bases that match TRBD1. Unmatched junction bases numbered 0, after V lost 0 bases and J lost 4 bases. The CDR3 length is 15 residues. The germline V gene has CDR1 LNHNV and CDR2 YYDKDF (reference sequence). The CDR3 nucleotides read TGTGCCACCAGCAGAGAGACAGGGGGGGCCAACGTCCTGACTTTC. Protein sequence: CATSRETGGANVLTF. Combining the CDR3 with reference TRBV15 and TRBJ2-6 gives the whole variable domain DAMVIQNPRYQVTQFGKPVTLSCSQTLNHNVMYWYQQKSSQAPKLLFHYYDKDFNNEADTPDNFQSRRPNTSFCFLDIRSPGLGDTAMYLCATSRETGGANVLTFGAGSRLTVL.

This clonotype was observed many times. The CDR3 sequence: CASSRRTSGSYEQYF. The CDR3 bases are TGTGCCAGCAGCCGGCGGACTAGCGGATCCTACGAGCAGTACTTC. This chain joins TRBV3-1 and TRBJ2-7, with TRBD2 matching 10 bases. The ends lost 4 bases at V and 1 base at J; junction bases unmatched: 4. CDR1 LGHDT and CDR2 YNNKEL come from the germline V gene (reference sequence). This CDR3 spans 15 amino acids.

This rearrangement joins TRBV19 to TRBJ1-1; the match to TRBD1 covers 8 bases. Trimming removed 7 bases from V and 1 base from J; junction bases left unmatched: 5. Per the germline V gene, CDR1 is LNHDA and CDR2 is SQIVND (reference sequence). The CDR3 is made up of 14 amino acids. In nucleotides, the CDR3 is TGTGCCAGTACCCTGGACAGGGAGAACACTGAAGCTTTCTTT. It is translated as CASTLDRENTEAFF. Full variable domain (remainder filled in from reference TRBV19 and TRBJ1-1): DGGITQSPKYLFRKEGQNVTLSCEQNLNHDAMYWYRQDPGQGLRLIYYSQIVNDFQKGDIAEGYSVSREKKESFPLTVTSAQKNPTAFYLCASTLDRENTEAFFGQGTRLTVV.

This clonotype was seen ten or more times. J is TRBJ1-6 and V is TRBV28; TRBD1 aligns across 9 bases. The junction had 4 bases not matched to a gene; V was cut back by 4 bases and J by 6 bases. CDR1 MDHEN and CDR2 SYDVKM come from the germline V gene. This CDR3 has 15 residues. The CDR3 sequence is CASSSRDRVNSPLHF. CDR3 sequence (DNA): TGTGCCAGCAGTTCTCGGGACAGGGTTAATTCACCCCTCCACTTT.

This clonotype was counted ten times or more. The V and J genes are TRBV29-1 and TRBJ2-1, with 7 positions matching TRBD2. V dropped 7 bases and J dropped 7; count of bases not matched to a gene: 10. This CDR3 is 13 amino acids long. CDR1 is SQVTM, CDR2 ANQGSEA, per germline. CDR3 sequence reads: CSASPGGWNEQFF. The CDR3 region has the DNA TGCAGCGCGTCCCCGGGGGGTTGGAATGAGCAGTTCTTC.

The rearrangement joins TRBV3-1 to TRBJ2-2, with D uncertain. Germline CDR1 and CDR2: LGHDT and YNNKEL (reference sequence). This CDR3 region has 15 residues. V lost 3 bases to trimming and J lost 5 bases, with 13 bases between them. The CDR3 here is CASSQGIGRTGELFF. In nucleotides, the CDR3 is TGTGCCAGCAGCCAGGGGATTGGTAGGACCGGGGAGCTGTTTTTT.

This clonotype was counted at least ten times. The gene calls are TRBV20-1 and TRBJ2-1; 11 bases agree with TRBD2. The germline CDR1 and CDR2 sequences are DFQATT and SNEGSKA (reference sequence). Trimming took 6 bases from V and 7 from J; bases not matched to a gene: 8. The CDR3 sequence is 14 residues long. This CDR3 reads CSAPGTSGSNEQFF. CDR3 coding DNA: TGCAGTGCGCCCGGGACTAGCGGTAGTAATGAGCAGTTCTTC.

This clonotype was observed a few times. V gene TRBV5-4 combines with J gene TRBJ2-5; 11 bases match TRBD2. Trimming at V came to 2 bases and at J to 3 bases, leaving 3 bases not matched to a gene. Germline CDR1 and CDR2: SGHNT and YYREEE (reference sequence). The CDR3 has 15 residues. Written as DNA, the CDR3 is TGTGCCAGCAGCTTTTTACTAGCGGGAGAAGAGACCCAGTACTTC. It specifies CASSFLLAGEETQYF.

With regard to this clonotype: It may be a read error: a sequence one base away is much more abundant. The rearrangement links TRBV10-3 to TRBJ1-2; D not certain. The CDR3 totals 14 residues. The germline V gene has CDR1 ENHRY and CDR2 SYGVKD. Trimming stripped 2 bases from V and 8 bases from J, with 15 bases between. This chain's CDR3 is CAISESSFVKGYTF. DNA for the CDR3: TGTGCCATCAGTGAGAGCAGCTTCGTTAAAGGCTACACCTTC.

This clonotype showed up many times. The V and J genes are TRBV20-1 and TRBJ2-5, with 9 bases that match TRBD1. The J segment lost 3 bases and the V segment lost 4 bases, leaving 6 bases of the junction unmatched. Germline V gene sequence: CDR1 DFQATT, CDR2 SNEGSKA (reference sequence). CDR3 length: 14 amino acids. CDR3 in amino acids: CSAMGQGSKETQYF. DNA of the CDR3: TGCAGTGCTATGGGACAGGGTTCCAAAGAGACCCAGTACTTC.

This clonotype has ten or more counts. The rearrangement links TRBV7-2 to TRBJ2-1; D is undetermined. V lost 5 bases, J lost 15 bases, and 14 bases lay in between. The CDR3 covers 11 residues. CDR1 and CDR2 from the germline V gene are SGHTA and FQGNSA. CDR3 loop: CASSPLNGLFF. Written as DNA, the CDR3 is TGTGCCAGCAGCCCCCTCAACGGTCTGTTCTTC.

This clonotype was counted ten times or more. The chain uses TRBV7-6 and TRBJ2-7; a possible D gene is TRBD2 (6 bases). CDR3 size: 13 residues. Germline V gene data show CDR1 as SGHVS and CDR2 as FNYEAQ. V lost 1 base and J 6 bases, leaving 10 bases between the germline ends. Here the CDR3 reads CASSLVSGGEQYF. In DNA, the CDR3 is TGTGCCAGCAGCTTAGTGTCCGGGGGCGAGCAGTACTTC.

The chain links TRBV20-1 to TRBJ2-3, with a tentative D call TRBD1 (5 bases). Germline CDR1 reads DFQATT; CDR2 reads SNEGSKA (reference sequence). The V gene lost 1 base and the J gene lost 2 bases, with 10 bases spanning the gap. The CDR3 runs to 14 residues. CDR3 nucleotides: TGCAGTGCTAGAGGACCCAGGGCCACAGATACGCAGTATTTT. Translation gives CSARGPRATDTQYF.

In this sample, this clonotype turned up a few times. The chain is built from TRBV20-1 and TRBJ2-1, with 10 bases identical to TRBD2. Unmatched junction bases numbered 2, after V lost 3 bases and J lost 3 bases. CDR3 size: 14 residues. Germline CDR1 reads DFQATT; CDR2 reads SNEGSKA (reference sequence). CDR3 nucleotides: TGCAGTGCTAGGACTAGCGGGCTCTACAATGAGCAGTTCTTC. Translation: CSARTSGLYNEQFF.

Ten or more counts support this clonotype. V usage is TRBV12-3 or TRBV12-4 and J usage is TRBJ2-7, with D uncertain. CDR3 length: 12 amino acids. V was shortened by 2 bases and J by 6 bases, with 8 bases between the two germline ends. The CDR3 nucleotides are TGTGCCAGCAGTTTACGTCGTAGCGAGCAGTACTTC. Amino acid sequence: CASSLRRSEQYF.

Ten or more counts support this clonotype. This rearrangement joins TRBV11-2 to TRBJ2-2; 9 nucleotides align to TRBD2. This CDR3 has 15 amino acids. Germline V gives CDR1 SGHAT, CDR2 FQNNGV. V lost 3 bases and J lost 4; bases outside the gene matches: 3. Here the CDR3 DNA reads TGTGCCAGCAGCTTGGCGGGAGGGCCCACCGGGGAGCTGTTTTTT. Translating it yields CASSLAGGPTGELFF.

The chain combines TRBV12-3 or TRBV12-4 with TRBJ1-6, with TRBD1 identical over 7 bases. Trimming cost V 3 bases and J 10 bases; bases outside gene matches: 6. The CDR3 runs to 14 residues. As DNA, the CDR3 is TGTGCCAGCAGTTTCCGGACAGGAGGATCACCCCTCCACTTT. As protein: CASSFRTGGSPLHF.

This clonotype showed up many times. The genes are TRBV10-2 and TRBJ2-1; D remains ambiguous. Deletions cut 11 bases from V and 6 bases from J, with 17 bases between. The CDR3 extends over 13 amino acids. CDR1 and CDR2 from the germline V gene are WSHSY and SAAADI. The CDR3 nucleotides read TGCGCCGTCCTTCCCTCTAATAGCAATGAGCAGTTCTTC. This gives the protein CAVLPSNSNEQFF.

This clonotype was found a few times. This chain connects TRBV30 to TRBJ1-4; perhaps TRBD1 as D (6 bases). The CDR3 runs 14 residues. The V gene's germline CDR1 is GTSNPN and CDR2 SVGIG (reference sequence). V lost 6 bases, J lost 5 bases, and 16 bases lay in between. The CDR3 DNA follows: TGTGCCTGCCAGGGGAGGTCGTTAAATGAAAAACTGTTTTTT. It yields the protein CACQGRSLNEKLFF. The whole variable domain, filled in from reference TRBV30 and TRBJ1-4, reads SQTIHQWPATLVQPVGSPLSLECTVEGTSNPNLYWYRQAAGRGLQLLFYSVGIGQISSEVPQNLSASRPQDRQFILSSKKLLLSDSGFYLCACQGRSLNEKLFFGSGTQLSVL.

This clonotype was recorded at least ten times. The rearrangement joins TRBV7-6 to TRBJ2-4; D is perhaps TRBD1 (6 bases). The V end was cut by 4 bases, the J end by 7 bases, with 17 bases between. The CDR3 length is 15 residues. CDR1 and CDR2 from the germline V gene are SGHVS and FNYEAQ. CDR3 nucleotide sequence: TGTGCCAGCAGCTCGACCCAGGGGAAGGGGAACATTCAGTACTTC. Protein sequence: CASSSTQGKGNIQYF.

At least ten counts were recorded for this clonotype. This rearrangement joins TRBV5-1 to TRBJ1-3; D is unresolved. The CDR3 extends over 15 amino acids. Germline V gives CDR1 SGHRS, CDR2 YFSETQ. Trimming cost V 4 bases and J 0 bases, with 11 bases left between them. CDR3 sequence: CASSPRSSSGNTIYF. The CDR3 DNA sequence: TGCGCCAGCAGCCCTAGGTCGAGCTCTGGAAACACCATATATTTT. Filled out from reference TRBV5-1 and TRBJ1-3, the complete variable domain reads KAGVTQTPRYLIKTRGQQVTLSCSPISGHRSVSWYQQTPGQGLQFLFEYFSETQRNKGNFPGRFSGRQFSNSRSEMNVSTLELGDSALYLCASSPRSSSGNTIYFGEGSWLTVV.

The chain employs TRBV7-2 and TRBJ2-7; a possible D gene is TRBD1 (6 bases). Germline V gene lookup returns CDR1 SGHTA and CDR2 FQGNSA. V lost 1 base to trimming and J lost 6 bases, with 22 bases between them. The CDR3 loop spans 17 amino acids. CDR3 DNA sequence: TGTGCCAGCAGCTTAGTCCCGAGTACGACAGGTGGGGGCGAGCAGTACTTC. This gives the protein CASSLVPSTTGGGEQYF.

Many counts were recorded for this clonotype. The CDR3 coding sequence is TGTGCCAGCAGTTTATCACAGGGTATCGGGGACGAGCAGTACTTC. This translates into CASSLSQGIGDEQYF. V is TRBV27 and J is TRBJ2-7, with D maybe TRBD1 (6 bases). Germline V gives CDR1 MNHEY, CDR2 SMNVEV (reference sequence). The CDR3 runs 15 residues. V lost 0 bases and J lost 5, with 14 bases in between.

As for this clonotype: A much larger clone lies one base from this, so it may be a read error. CDR3: CASSQDLGSYGQYF. CDR3 sequence (DNA): TGTGCCAGCAGCCAAGATCTCGGTTCCTACGGGCAGTACTTC. J is TRBJ2-7 and V is TRBV3-1; D is undetermined. Germline CDR1 and CDR2: LGHDT and YNNKEL (reference sequence). The CDR3 contains 14 residues.

This clonotype was counted a few times. This rearrangement joins TRBV7-9 to TRBJ2-1; D might be TRBD1 or TRBD2, each matching 7 bases. V dropped 5 bases and J dropped 0 bases, with 14 bases sitting between them. Germline assignment: CDR1 SEHNR and CDR2 FQNEAQ (reference sequence). CDR3 length equals 16 residues. CDR3 nucleotides: TGTGCCAGCAGCCCCCCAGGGGGGGGCTCCTACAATGAGCAGTTCTTC. Translation: CASSPPGGGSYNEQFF.